Below, one TCR beta chain is given with its context. The sample is drawn from a study of CD8 T cells in Susac syndrome. The V end lost 4 bases, the J end lost 2 bases, and 11 bases lay between the germline ends. Germline loops: CDR1 MNHEY, CDR2 SMNVEV (reference sequence). This CDR3 is 14 amino acids long. Reverse transcription of roughly 0.5 to 1 ug RNA was carried out with random hexamers. TCRdb processed the immunoSEQ multiplex PCR reads anew with MiXCR; each CDR3 protein has one entry. The table includes 100,000 to 150,000 distinct CDR3 sequences, about 93% detected once. This TCR came from a human donor with Susac syndrome. This chain uses TRBV27 with TRBJ2-5, with a possible D match to TRBD2 (7 bases). Sequences were obtained from CD8+ T cells from PBMCs. CDR3 nucleotide sequence: TGTGCCAGCAGTTCGCGGGGGCCGCAAGAGACCCAGTACTTC. This codes for CASSSRGPQETQYF.